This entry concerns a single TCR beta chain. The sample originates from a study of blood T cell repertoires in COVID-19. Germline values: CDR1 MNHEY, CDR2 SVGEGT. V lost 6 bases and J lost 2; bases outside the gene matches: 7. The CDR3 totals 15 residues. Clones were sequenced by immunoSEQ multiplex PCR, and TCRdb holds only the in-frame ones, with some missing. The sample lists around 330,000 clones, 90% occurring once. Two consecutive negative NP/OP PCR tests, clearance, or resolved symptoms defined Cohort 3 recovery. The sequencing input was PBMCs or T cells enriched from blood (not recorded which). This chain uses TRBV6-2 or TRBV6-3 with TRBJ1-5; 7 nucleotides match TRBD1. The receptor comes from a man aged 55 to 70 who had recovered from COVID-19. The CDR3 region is CASSPQGLGNQPQHF. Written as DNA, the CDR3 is TGTGCCAGCAGCCCACAGGGGCTTGGCAATCAGCCCCAGCATTTT.